This T cell receptor (beta chain) was identified during a study of shared clonotypes between healthy human individuals. Study results and caveats: Estimated richness values were generally larger in naive subsets than in memory subsets.

Concerning this clone itself: Its antigen remains unknown.

The table came from immunoSEQ multiplex PCR; TCRdb's copy has only in-frame clones and leaves some out. The sample shows under 1,100,000 clones, around 78% of them seen only once. CDR1 is SGHRS and CDR2 is YFSETQ in the germline V gene. V gave up 5 bases and J gave up 4 bases, with 12 bases separating them. The CDR3 runs 14 residues. The specimen was memory CD4+ T cells from PBMCs. The subset is: CD45RA-negative fraction. The rearrangement links TRBV5-1 to TRBJ2-2; D gene ambiguous. The sequence derives from a man aged 18 to 29 in good health. Some clones in this sample may be carry-over from other donors' samples. CDR3 sequence: CASRTDPGTGELFF. DNA for the CDR3: TGCGCCAGCAGAACGGACCCCGGCACCGGGGAGCTGTTTTTT.